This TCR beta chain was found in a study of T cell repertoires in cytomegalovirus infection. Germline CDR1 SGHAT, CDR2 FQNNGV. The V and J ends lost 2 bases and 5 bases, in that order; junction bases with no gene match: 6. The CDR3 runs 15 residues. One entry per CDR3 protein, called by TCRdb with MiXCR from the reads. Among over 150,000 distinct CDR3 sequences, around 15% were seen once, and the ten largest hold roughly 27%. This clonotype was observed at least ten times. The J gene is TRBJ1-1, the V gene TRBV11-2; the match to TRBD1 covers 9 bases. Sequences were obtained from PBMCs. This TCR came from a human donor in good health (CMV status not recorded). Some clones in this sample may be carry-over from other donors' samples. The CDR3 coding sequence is TGTGCCAGCAGCTTATTGGACAGGGGTGTAACTGAAGCTTTCTTT. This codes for CASSLLDRGVTEAFF.